This entry lists 13 T cell receptor beta chains sequenced from one sample in a study of identical twins. Via MiXCR, TCRdb re-called the 5' RACE reads, giving one row per CDR3 protein. The data contain around 200,000 distinct CDR3 sequences, less than 10% of them singletons. The sequenced sample was memory (CD45RO+) T cells sorted from blood. The receptor source for this set is a woman under 30 in good health.

The CDR3 DNA reads TGTGCCAGCAGTTACTCCCCCGGGACAGGGGCCGAGCAGTACTTC. Translating it yields CASSYSPGTGAEQYF. This chain joins TRBV6-5 and TRBJ2-7, with 10 nucleotides matching TRBD1. This CDR3 contains 15 residues. Germline CDR1 reads MNHEY; CDR2 reads SVGAGI. J was trimmed by 6 bases and V by 0 bases; bases with no gene match: 5.

The sample holds a few counts of this clonotype. The gene calls are TRBV7-3 and TRBJ2-3; TRBD2 matches 13 bases. Germline loops: CDR1 SGHTA, CDR2 FQGTGA. V lost 5 bases and J lost 3; bases outside the gene matches: 8. CDR3 length: 17 amino acids. The CDR3 DNA reads TGTGCCAGCAGCCTCGAACTAGCGGGGGGGCGTACAGATACGCAGTATTTT. Amino acid sequence: CASSLELAGGRTDTQYF.

This clonotype was observed a few times. The CDR3 sequence is CASSLMEGTSEYF. The CDR3 DNA is TGTGCCAGCAGCTTAATGGAGGGGACTAGTGAGTATTTT. The rearrangement uses TRBV11-2 and TRBJ2-3; 8 bases agree with TRBD2. After removal of 2 bases from V and 13 bases from J, the junction contained 8 bases not matched to a gene. The CDR3 runs 13 residues. Germline V gene lookup returns CDR1 SGHAT and CDR2 FQNNGV.

This clonotype was detected a few times. This sequence joins TRBV6-1 and TRBJ2-7; D is unclear. This CDR3 has 15 amino acids. V lost 3 bases, J lost 0 bases, and 12 bases lay in between. Per germline, CDR1 MNHNS and CDR2 SASEGT. CDR3 region: CASSDPPGNSYEQYF. In nucleotides, the CDR3 is TGTGCCAGCAGTGATCCTCCGGGCAACTCCTACGAGCAGTACTTC.

There are many counts of this clonotype. The rearrangement links TRBV7-8 to TRBJ2-1; 10 bases map to TRBD2. With 5 bases clipped from V and 3 bases from J, the junction kept 13 bases outside the gene matches. The CDR3 spans 18 residues. The germline V gene encodes CDR1 SGHVS and CDR2 FQNEAQ. In DNA, the CDR3 is TGTGCCAGCAGCCGAAGAGCCGGACTAGCGGACAACTACAATGAGCAGTTCTTC. This sequence encodes CASSRRAGLADNYNEQFF.

In its sample, this clonotype was seen a few times. The germline gene is not matched at one end of the junction; a read error may be the cause. V gene TRBV6-2 or TRBV6-3 combines with J gene TRBJ2-7; unclear D gene. The CDR3 contains 11 residues. The germline V gene encodes CDR1 MNHEY and CDR2 SVGEGT. CDR3 sequence (DNA): TGTGCCAGCAGTTACAGCCAGGAGCGGTACTTC. This gives the protein CASSYSQERYF.

This chain uses TRBV7-3 with TRBJ1-5; D not resolved. Trimming cost V 5 bases and J 5 bases, with 10 bases left between them. This CDR3 has 13 amino acids. CDR1 and CDR2 (germline): SGHTA, FQGTGA. The CDR3 reads CASSQFEDQPQHF. CDR3 bases: TGTGCCAGCAGCCAATTCGAGGATCAGCCCCAGCATTTT. Full variable domain (rest looked up from reference TRBV7-3 and TRBJ1-5): GAGVSQTPSNKVTEKGKYVELRCDPISGHTALYWYRQSLGQGPEFLIYFQGTGAADDSGLPNDRFFAVRPEGSVSTLKIQRTERGDSAVYLCASSQFEDQPQHFGDGTRLSIL.

This chain joins TRBV20-1 and TRBJ2-3; 10 nucleotides align to TRBD2. J was trimmed by 2 bases and V by 1 base; bases with no gene match: 9. The germline gives CDR1 DFQATT, CDR2 SNEGSKA (reference sequence). CDR3 length equals 17 residues. The CDR3 DNA reads as TGCAGTGCTAGAGCTAGCGGGAGATTCTCCTCCACAGATACGCAGTATTTT. It specifies CSARASGRFSSTDTQYF.

The chain couples TRBV3-1 to TRBJ1-4; D is undetermined. Per germline, CDR1 LGHDT and CDR2 YNNKEL (reference sequence). The length of the CDR3 is 14 residues. The ends were cut back, 4 bases at V and 7 bases at J, with 13 bases in the middle. For the CDR3, the DNA is TGTGCCAGCAGCCCGACGACCTGGAGTGAAAAACTGTTTTTT. Residues: CASSPTTWSEKLFF.

This clonotype occurred a few times. The rearrangement links TRBV27 to TRBJ2-5, with a weak D call TRBD1 (5 bases). Germline V gene lookup returns CDR1 MNHEY and CDR2 SMNVEV (reference sequence). With 5 bases removed from V and 1 base from J, the gap between germline ends came to 17 bases. This CDR3 contains 16 residues. The DNA of the CDR3 is TGTGCCAGCAGTGTTTGGGGCGGACGGACCCAAGAGACCCAGTACTTC. Its protein is CASSVWGGRTQETQYF.

J is TRBJ2-7 and V is TRBV18; maybe TRBD1 (6 bases). This CDR3 region has 15 residues. The germline V gene has CDR1 KGHSH and CDR2 LQKENI. V lost 2 bases and J lost 1, with 12 bases in between. The CDR3 DNA sequence: TGTGCCAGCTCACCAGCTCACAGGGCGTCCTACGAGCAGTACTTC. It codes for CASSPAHRASYEQYF. Combining the CDR3 with reference TRBV18 and TRBJ2-7 gives the whole variable domain NAGVMQNPRHLVRRRGQEARLRCSPMKGHSHVYWYRQLPEEGLKFMVYLQKENIIDESGMPKERFSAEFPKEGPSILRIQQVVRGDSAAYFCASSPAHRASYEQYFGPGTRLTVT.

This chain uses TRBV5-1 with TRBJ2-7; D ambiguous. The CDR3 sequence is 15 residues long. V shed 0 bases and J shed 1 base, with 11 bases lying between them. Germline V lookup: CDR1 SGHRS, CDR2 YFSETQ. The CDR3 bases are TGCGCCAGCAGCTTGGAGGTTGGGGATTCCTACGAGCAGTACTTC. The encoded protein is CASSLEVGDSYEQYF.

The chain uses TRBV6-1 and TRBJ2-2; 8 bases are shared with TRBD1. CDR3 length equals 15 residues. From germline, CDR1 is MNHNS and CDR2 SASEGT. The V segment lost 4 bases and the J segment 1 base; nucleotides outside the gene matches: 2. DNA for the CDR3: TGTGCCAGCAGTGCGACAGGGGAGAACACCGGGGAGCTGTTTTTT. Amino acid sequence: CASSATGENTGELFF.